This T cell receptor (beta chain) was recovered during a study of cytomegalovirus exposure and HLA in healthy donors. Study-level points and caveats: The tendency of first-cohort TCR clusters to co-occur in the approximately 120 validation repertoires was identified by a subsequent analysis.

The CDR3 sequence is 16 residues long. Germline V gene sequence: CDR1 SGHVS, CDR2 FQNEAQ. V was cut by 2 bases and J by 1 base, with 12 bases left in between. Worth noting for this clone: Its target is not known.

Profiled with immunoSEQ multiplex PCR; TCRdb holds only in-frame clones, not every one. The sample carries around 160,000 clones, 88% recorded once. The V gene is TRBV7-8, the J gene TRBJ1-3; the D is unclear. The receptor comes from a man aged 18 to 35 in good health and CMV-seronegative. Sequenced sample: PBMCs. The CDR3 protein is CASSLSPGNSGNTIYF. CDR3 bases: TGTGCCAGCAGCTTATCCCCCGGTAATTCTGGAAACACCATATATTTT.